The present T cell receptor beta chain was sequenced within a study of shared clonotypes between healthy human individuals. Study context: Aged between 18 and 49, the donors were two women and a few men. Used for every donor were three CD4 naive, three CD4 memory, two CD8 naive and one CD8 memory plate.

The CDR3 is 15 amino acids. Losses at the gene ends were 1 base for V and 1 base for J; bases not matched to a gene: 4. Germline CDR1 is SGHTA and CDR2 is FQGNSA. Each subset's genomic DNA was split evenly across several immunoSEQ plates. The table came from immunoSEQ multiplex PCR; TCRdb's copy has only in-frame clones and leaves some out. The repertoire has about 92,000 clones, over 60% of them found once; the top ten carry approximately 46%. The J gene is TRBJ2-7, the V gene TRBV7-2, with TRBD1 matching 7 bases. Sample: memory CD8+ T cells sorted from blood. Subset reported: CD45RO+ cells pooled with CCR7-negative TemRA cells. This receptor was taken from a young man in good health. CDR3 region: CASSLGQGPSYEQYF. CDR3 DNA: TGTGCCAGCAGCTTAGGACAGGGACCTTCCTACGAGCAGTACTTC. Complete variable domain (other parts from reference TRBV7-2 and TRBJ2-7): GAGVSQSPSNKVTEKGKDVELRCDPISGHTALYWYRQSLGQGLEFLIYFQGNSAPDKSGLPSDRFSAERTGGSVSTLTIQRTQQEDSAVYLCASSLGQGPSYEQYFGPGTRLTVT.